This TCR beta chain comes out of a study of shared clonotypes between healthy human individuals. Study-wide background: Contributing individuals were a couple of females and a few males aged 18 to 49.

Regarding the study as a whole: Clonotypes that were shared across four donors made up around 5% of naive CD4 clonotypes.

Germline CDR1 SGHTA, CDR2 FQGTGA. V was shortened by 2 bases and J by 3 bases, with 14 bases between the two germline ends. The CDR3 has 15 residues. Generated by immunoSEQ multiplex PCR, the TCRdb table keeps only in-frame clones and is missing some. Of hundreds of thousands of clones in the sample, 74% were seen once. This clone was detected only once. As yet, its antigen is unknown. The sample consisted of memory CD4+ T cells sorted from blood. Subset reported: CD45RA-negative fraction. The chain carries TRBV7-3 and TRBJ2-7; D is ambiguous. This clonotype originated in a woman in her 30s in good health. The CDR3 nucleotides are TGTGCCAGCAGCTTATATGCAGAGCTTAACTACGAGCAGTACTTC. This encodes CASSLYAELNYEQYF.